This T cell receptor (beta chain) stems from a study of cytomegalovirus exposure and HLA in healthy donors. PCR employed 60 Vbeta and 13 Jbeta primers. TCRdb keeps only in-frame clones here, not all; method: immunoSEQ multiplex PCR. The sample has approximately 100,000 clones, approximately 77% seen once. Germline CDR1 is SGHRS and CDR2 is YFSETQ. CDR3 length: 14 residues. V was clipped by 2 bases and J by 3 bases, with 12 bases between them. The origin of this receptor is a male donor in good health and CMV-seropositive. The chain links TRBV5-1 to TRBJ2-7, with a possible D match to TRBD2 (5 bases). The specimen sequenced was PBMCs. For the CDR3, the DNA is TGCGCCAGCAGCTTACCGGGATCGAACTACGAGCAGTACTTC. This codes for CASSLPGSNYEQYF.